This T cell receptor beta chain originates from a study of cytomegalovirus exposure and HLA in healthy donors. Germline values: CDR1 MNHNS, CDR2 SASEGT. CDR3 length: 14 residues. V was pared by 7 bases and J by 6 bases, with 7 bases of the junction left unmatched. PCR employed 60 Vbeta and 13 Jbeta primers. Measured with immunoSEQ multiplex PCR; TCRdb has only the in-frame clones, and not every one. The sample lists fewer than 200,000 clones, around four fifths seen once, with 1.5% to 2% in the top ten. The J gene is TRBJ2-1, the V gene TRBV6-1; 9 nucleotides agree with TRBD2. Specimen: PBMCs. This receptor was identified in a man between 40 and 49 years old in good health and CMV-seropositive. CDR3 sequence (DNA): TGTGCCAGCATTTTACTAGCGGGTTCCAATGAGCAGTTCTTC. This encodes CASILLAGSNEQFF.